Shown below are 12 T cell receptor beta chains from a single sample sequenced in a study of T cells in Graves' hyperthyroidism and ophthalmopathy. The source material, RNA transcripts, was used to amplify TCR beta CDR3 regions. Primed by the HTBI set, a first-round RT-PCR was run on the TCR CDR3. TCRdb reprocessed the multiplex PCR reads via MiXCR and lists one record per CDR3 protein. Seen here are 550,000 to 650,000 distinct CDR3 sequences, roughly 13% observed once, and the top ten hold roughly 6.2%. The sample comprised blood. These receptors originate from a woman in her twenties or thirties with Graves' hyperthyroidism that later progressed to Graves' ophthalmopathy.

This chain joins TRBV28 and TRBJ2-7; TRBD2 aligns across 8 bases. This CDR3 comprises 14 residues. Trimming took 7 bases from V and 2 from J; bases not matched to a gene: 7. Germline CDR1 and CDR2: MDHEN and SYDVKM. The CDR3 loop reads CASTLAGLPYEQYF. The CDR3 DNA is TGTGCCAGCACTCTAGCGGGTTTGCCCTACGAGCAGTACTTC.

This clonotype appeared a few times. The CDR3 sequence is CSAQLAGRTDTQYF. CDR3 DNA sequence: TGCAGTGCTCAGCTAGCGGGGCGCACAGATACGCAGTATTTT. The V gene is TRBV20-1, the J gene TRBJ2-3; 9 bases fit TRBD2. Germline assignment: CDR1 DFQATT and CDR2 SNEGSKA (reference sequence). This CDR3 has 14 residues. Germline trimming cut 5 bases from V and 1 base from J; bases unmatched to any gene: 4.

Turning to this clonotype: A clone one base away is much larger, so this may be a read error. This chain connects TRBV12-3 or TRBV12-4 to TRBJ2-1; D unresolved. The J call is uncertain, as TRBJ2-7 better fits the DNA end. The CDR3 is made up of 15 amino acids. The CDR3 region is CASSLRYSSYNEQYF. The CDR3 DNA sequence: TGTGCCAGCAGTTTGAGGTATAGCTCCTACAATGAGCAGTACTTC.

The table lists this clonotype with a few counts. The chain carries TRBV12-3 or TRBV12-4 and TRBJ1-1; 7 nucleotides align to TRBD1. This CDR3 is built from 13 residues. The trim removed 1 base at V and 12 bases at J, leaving 8 bases unmatched. CDR3: CASSLGGQISSFF. CDR3 bases: TGTGCCAGCAGTTTAGGGGGACAGATATCGTCTTTCTTT.

This chain connects TRBV19 to TRBJ1-2, with a weak D call TRBD1 (6 bases). Trimming removed 7 bases at V and 5 bases at J, with 14 bases between. The CDR3 has 13 residues. CDR1 is LNHDA and CDR2 is SQIVND in the germline V gene (reference sequence). DNA for the CDR3: TGTGCCAGTATTTCTCAAGGGGGTTATGGCTACACCTTC. It yields the protein CASISQGGYGYTF.

This clonotype has at least ten counts. The chain recombines TRBV3-1 with TRBJ1-3; D is undetermined. Between the trimmed V and J ends, which lost 7 bases and 0 bases, there was a span of 16 bases. Germline CDR1 is LGHDT and CDR2 is YNNKEL (reference sequence). CDR3 length: 16 residues. CDR3 coding DNA: TGTGCCAGCATCAAGCAAGGGCTCCACTCTGGAAACACCATATATTTT. As protein: CASIKQGLHSGNTIYF.

This clonotype was observed at least ten times. The chain recombines TRBV11-2 with TRBJ2-3, with D maybe TRBD2 (7 bases). The V end lost 5 bases, the J end lost 0 bases, and 18 bases lay between the germline ends. The CDR3 is 17 residues long. The V gene's germline CDR1 is SGHAT and CDR2 FQNNGV. CDR3 in amino acids: CASSLSRGGSSTDTQYF. The CDR3 DNA sequence: TGTGCCAGCAGCCTTTCCAGGGGAGGGTCTAGCACAGATACGCAGTATTTT.

For this clonotype: The CDR3 end shows no conserved phenylalanine or tryptophan, and so a read error is likely. The chain uses TRBV7-9 and TRBJ1-4; D perhaps matches TRBD1 (6 bases). The CDR3 is 14 amino acids. V was shortened by 5 bases and J by 4 bases, with 11 bases between the two germline ends. Germline CDR1 SEHNR, CDR2 FQNEAQ (reference sequence). This CDR3 reads CASSRWTDNEKLFC. The CDR3 coding sequence is TGTGCCAGCAGCCGCTGGACAGATAATGAAAAACTGTTTTGT.

This clonotype has just a few counts. With a much larger clone just one base away, this may be a read error. This chain joins TRBV29-1 and TRBJ1-1; D unclear. This CDR3 has 12 residues. Per germline, CDR1 SQVTM and CDR2 ANQGSEA. CDR3 DNA sequence: TGCAGCGTTGAAAAGGGAGGTACTGAAGCTCTCTTT. It is translated as CSVEKGGTEALF.

This clonotype was found many times. The chain is built from TRBV7-9 and TRBJ2-1, with D unclear. The germline CDR1 and CDR2 sequences are SEHNR and FQNEAQ (reference sequence). The CDR3 extends over 11 amino acids. Trimming shortened V by 5 bases and J by 14 bases, and 13 bases separated the two germline ends. Here the CDR3 DNA reads TGTGCCAGCAGCCTAGGCTCCGAGGAGTTCTTC. It encodes CASSLGSEEFF. Full variable domain (outside the CDR3, taken from reference TRBV7-9 and TRBJ2-1): DTGVSQNPRHKITKRGQNVTFRCDPISEHNRLYWYRQTLGQGPEFLTYFQNEAQLEKSRLLSDRFSAERPKGSFSTLEIQRTEQGDSAMYLCASSLGSEEFFGPGTRLTVL.

This clonotype has a count of ten or more. The rearrangement uses TRBV24-1 and TRBJ2-2; no definite D call. Per germline, CDR1 KGHDR and CDR2 SFDVKD. Deletions cut 8 bases from V and 7 bases from J, with 7 bases between. This CDR3 is 11 amino acids long. The CDR3 DNA follows: TGTGCCACCATGGGTGACGGGGAGCTGTTTTTT. It encodes CATMGDGELFF.

This clonotype was seen only a few times. A much larger clone lies a single base off, so this may be a read error. The chain links TRBV25-1 to TRBJ1-3; TRBD1 aligns across 7 bases. With V trimmed by 6 bases and J by 0 bases, 5 bases remained unmatched. This CDR3 comprises 15 residues. Germline lookup yields CDR1 MGHDK and CDR2 SYGVNS. The CDR3 DNA sequence: TGTGCCAGCAGCCAACAGGGGATCTCTGGAAACACCATATATTTT. Translated, it gives CASSQQGISGNTIYF.